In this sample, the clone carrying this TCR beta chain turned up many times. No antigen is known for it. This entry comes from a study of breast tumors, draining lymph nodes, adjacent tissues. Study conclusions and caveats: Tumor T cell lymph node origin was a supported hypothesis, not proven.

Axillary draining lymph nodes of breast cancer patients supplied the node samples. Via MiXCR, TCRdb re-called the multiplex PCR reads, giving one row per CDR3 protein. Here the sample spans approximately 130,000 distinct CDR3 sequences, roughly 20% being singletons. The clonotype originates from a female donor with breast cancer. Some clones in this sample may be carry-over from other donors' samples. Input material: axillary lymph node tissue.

The CDR3 protein is CASSFSQEPYEQYF. Here the CDR3 DNA reads TGTGCCAGCAGTTTTTCCCAAGAGCCCTACGAGCAGTACTTC. The V call is TRBV6-5, the J call TRBJ2-7, with no clear D. Trimming took 4 bases from V and 2 from J, leaving 12 bases between them. The CDR3 has 14 residues. Germline CDR1 is MNHEY and CDR2 is SVGAGI.